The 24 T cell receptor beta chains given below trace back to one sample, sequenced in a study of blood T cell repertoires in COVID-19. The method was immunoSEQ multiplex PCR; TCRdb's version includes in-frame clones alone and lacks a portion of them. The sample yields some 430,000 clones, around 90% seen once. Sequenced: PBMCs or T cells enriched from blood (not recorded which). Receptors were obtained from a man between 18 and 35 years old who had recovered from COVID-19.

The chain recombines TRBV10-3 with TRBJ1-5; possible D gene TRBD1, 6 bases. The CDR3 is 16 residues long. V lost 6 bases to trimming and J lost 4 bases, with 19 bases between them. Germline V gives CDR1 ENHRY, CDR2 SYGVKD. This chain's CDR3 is CAISRTASRGNQPQHF. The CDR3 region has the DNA TGTGCCATCAGCAGGACAGCCTCAAGGGGGAATCAGCCCCAGCATTTT.

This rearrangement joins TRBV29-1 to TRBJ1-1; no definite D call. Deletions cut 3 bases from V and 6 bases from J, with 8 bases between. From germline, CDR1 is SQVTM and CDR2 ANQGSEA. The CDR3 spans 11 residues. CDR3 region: CSVDTGSEAFF. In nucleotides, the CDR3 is TGCAGCGTTGATACGGGGTCTGAAGCTTTCTTT. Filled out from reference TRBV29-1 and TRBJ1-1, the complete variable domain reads SAVISQKPSRDICQRGTSLTIQCQVDSQVTMMFWYRQQPGQSLTLIATANQGSEATYESGFVIDKFPISRPNLTFSTLTVSNMSPEDSSIYLCSVDTGSEAFFGQGTRLTVV.

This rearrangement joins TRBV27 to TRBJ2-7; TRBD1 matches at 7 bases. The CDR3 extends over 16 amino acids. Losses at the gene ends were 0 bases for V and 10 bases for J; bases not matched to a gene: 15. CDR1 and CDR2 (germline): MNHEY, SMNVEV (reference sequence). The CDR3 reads CASSLSFTGVSTEQYF. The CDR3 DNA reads TGTGCCAGCAGTTTATCCTTTACAGGGGTATCTACGGAACAGTACTTC.

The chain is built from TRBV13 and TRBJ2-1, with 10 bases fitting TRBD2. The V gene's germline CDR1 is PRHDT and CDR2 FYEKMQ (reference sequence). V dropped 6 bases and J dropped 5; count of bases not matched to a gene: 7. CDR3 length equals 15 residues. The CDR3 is CASSSGTSANNEQFF. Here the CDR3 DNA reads TGTGCCAGCAGTTCCGGGACTAGCGCTAACAATGAGCAGTTCTTC.

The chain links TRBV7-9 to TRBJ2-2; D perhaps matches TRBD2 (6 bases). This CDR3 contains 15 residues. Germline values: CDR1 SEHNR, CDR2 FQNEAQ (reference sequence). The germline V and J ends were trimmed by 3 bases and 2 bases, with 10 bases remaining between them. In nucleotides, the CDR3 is TGTGCCAGCAGCTTTAGGGACTTCAACACCGGGGAGCTGTTTTTT. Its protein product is CASSFRDFNTGELFF.

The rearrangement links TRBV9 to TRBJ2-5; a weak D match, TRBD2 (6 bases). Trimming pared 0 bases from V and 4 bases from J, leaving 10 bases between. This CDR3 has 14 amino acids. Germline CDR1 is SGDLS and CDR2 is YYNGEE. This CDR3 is CASSVEYGRETQYF. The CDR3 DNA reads TGTGCCAGCAGCGTAGAGTACGGGAGAGAGACCCAGTACTTC.

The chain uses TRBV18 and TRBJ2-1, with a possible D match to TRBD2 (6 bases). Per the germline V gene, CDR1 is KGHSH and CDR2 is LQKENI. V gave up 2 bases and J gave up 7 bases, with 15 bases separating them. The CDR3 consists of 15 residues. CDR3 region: CASSPWGERWNEQFF. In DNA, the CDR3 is TGTGCCAGCTCACCATGGGGGGAGCGGTGGAATGAGCAGTTCTTC.

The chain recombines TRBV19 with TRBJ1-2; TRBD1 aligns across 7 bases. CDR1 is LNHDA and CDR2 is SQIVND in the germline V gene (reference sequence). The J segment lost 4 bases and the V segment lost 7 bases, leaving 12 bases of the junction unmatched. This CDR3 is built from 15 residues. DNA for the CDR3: TGTGCCAGTAAGGGGACAGCTACCCTTATCTATGGCTACACCTTC. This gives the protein CASKGTATLIYGYTF.

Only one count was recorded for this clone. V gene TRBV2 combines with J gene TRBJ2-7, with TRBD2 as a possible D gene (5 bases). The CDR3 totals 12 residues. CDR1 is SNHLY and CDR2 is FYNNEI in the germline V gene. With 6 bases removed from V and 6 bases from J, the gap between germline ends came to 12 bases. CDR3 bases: TGTGCCAGCAGGACCGACGGGGTCGAGCAGTACTTC. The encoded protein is CASRTDGVEQYF.

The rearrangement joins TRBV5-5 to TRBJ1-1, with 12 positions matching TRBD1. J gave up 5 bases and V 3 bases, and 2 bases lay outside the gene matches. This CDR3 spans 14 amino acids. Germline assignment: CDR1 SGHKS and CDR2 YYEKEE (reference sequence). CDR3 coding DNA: TGTGCCAGCAGCTGGGACAGGGGGCGAACTGAAGCTTTCTTT. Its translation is CASSWDRGRTEAFF. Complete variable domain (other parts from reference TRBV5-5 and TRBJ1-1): DAGVTQSPTHLIKTRGQQVTLRCSPISGHKSVSWYQQVLGQGPQFIFQYYEKEERGRGNFPDRFSARQFPNYSSELNVNALLLGDSALYLCASSWDRGRTEAFFGQGTRLTVV.

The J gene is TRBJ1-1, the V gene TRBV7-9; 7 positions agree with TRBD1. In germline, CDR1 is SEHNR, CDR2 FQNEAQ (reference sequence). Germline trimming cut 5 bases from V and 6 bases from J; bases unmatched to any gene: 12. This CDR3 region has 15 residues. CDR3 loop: CASSPRQGNFAEAFF. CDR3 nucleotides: TGTGCCAGCAGCCCTCGACAGGGAAATTTCGCTGAAGCTTTCTTT.

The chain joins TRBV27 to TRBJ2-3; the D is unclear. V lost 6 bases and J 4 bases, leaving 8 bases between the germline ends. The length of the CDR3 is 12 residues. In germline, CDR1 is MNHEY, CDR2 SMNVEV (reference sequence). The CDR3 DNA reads TGTGCCAGCAGCCACAGCTCAGATACGCAGTATTTT. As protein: CASSHSSDTQYF.

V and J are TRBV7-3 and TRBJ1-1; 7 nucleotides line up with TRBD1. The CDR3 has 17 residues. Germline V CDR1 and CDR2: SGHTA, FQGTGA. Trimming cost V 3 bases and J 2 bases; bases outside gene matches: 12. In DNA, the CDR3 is TGTGCCAGCAGCTTGTCAGGGGGAAAGTATACTAACACTGAAGCTTTCTTT. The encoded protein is CASSLSGGKYTNTEAFF.

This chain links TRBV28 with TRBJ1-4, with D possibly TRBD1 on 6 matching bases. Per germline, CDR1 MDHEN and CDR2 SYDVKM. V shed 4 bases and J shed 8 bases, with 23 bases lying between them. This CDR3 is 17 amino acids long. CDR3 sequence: CASSSPPGRPTGEKLFF. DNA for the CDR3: TGTGCCAGCAGTTCGCCTCCGGGTCGCCCTACAGGGGAAAAACTGTTTTTT.

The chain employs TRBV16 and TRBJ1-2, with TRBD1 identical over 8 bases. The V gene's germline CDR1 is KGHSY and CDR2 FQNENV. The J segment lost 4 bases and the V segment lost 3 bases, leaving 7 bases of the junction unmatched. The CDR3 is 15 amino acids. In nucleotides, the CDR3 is TGTGCCAGCAGCCATCCCGACAGGGGATTCTATGGCTACACCTTC. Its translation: CASSHPDRGFYGYTF.

CDR3 in DNA: TGTGCCAGCAGACCCGGGACTAGCGGGAGCAATGAGCAGTTCTTC. Translated, it gives CASRPGTSGSNEQFF. This chain links TRBV2 with TRBJ2-1; 14 nucleotides match TRBD2. The CDR3 runs 15 residues. V shed 6 bases and J 6 bases; nucleotides not matched to a gene: 4. Germline V lookup: CDR1 SNHLY, CDR2 FYNNEI. Looking up the rest from reference TRBV2 and TRBJ2-1 gives the full variable domain: EPEVTQTPSHQVTQMGQEVILRCVPISNHLYFYWYRQILGQKVEFLVSFYNNEISEKSEIFDDQFSVERPDGSNFTLKIRSTKLEDSAMYFCASRPGTSGSNEQFFGPGTRLTVL.

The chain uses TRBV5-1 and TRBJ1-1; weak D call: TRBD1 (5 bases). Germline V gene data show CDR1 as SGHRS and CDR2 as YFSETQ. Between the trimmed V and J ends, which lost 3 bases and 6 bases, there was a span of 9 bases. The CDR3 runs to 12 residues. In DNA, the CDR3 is TGCGCCAGCAGCTCACAGGATTCTGAAGCTTTCTTT. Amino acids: CASSSQDSEAFF.

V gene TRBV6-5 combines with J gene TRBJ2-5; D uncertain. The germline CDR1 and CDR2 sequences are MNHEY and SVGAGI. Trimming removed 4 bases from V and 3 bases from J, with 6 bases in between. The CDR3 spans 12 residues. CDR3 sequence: CASSWAKETQYF. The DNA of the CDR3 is TGTGCCAGCAGTTGGGCAAAAGAGACCCAGTACTTC.

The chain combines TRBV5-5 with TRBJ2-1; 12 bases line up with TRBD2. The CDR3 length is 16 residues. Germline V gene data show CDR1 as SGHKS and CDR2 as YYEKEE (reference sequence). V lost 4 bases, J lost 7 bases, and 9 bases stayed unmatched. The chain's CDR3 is CASSPRLAGGMNEQFF. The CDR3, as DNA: TGTGCCAGCAGCCCTAGGCTAGCGGGGGGGATGAATGAGCAGTTCTTC. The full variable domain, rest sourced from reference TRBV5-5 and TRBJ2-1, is DAGVTQSPTHLIKTRGQQVTLRCSPISGHKSVSWYQQVLGQGPQFIFQYYEKEERGRGNFPDRFSARQFPNYSSELNVNALLLGDSALYLCASSPRLAGGMNEQFFGPGTRLTVL.

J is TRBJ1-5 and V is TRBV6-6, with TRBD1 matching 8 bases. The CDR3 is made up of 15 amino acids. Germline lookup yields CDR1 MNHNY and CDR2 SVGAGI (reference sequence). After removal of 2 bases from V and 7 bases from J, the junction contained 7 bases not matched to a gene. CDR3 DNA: TGTGCCAGCAGTTACCGAGGACAGGGCGAACAGCCCCAGCATTTT. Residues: CASSYRGQGEQPQHF.

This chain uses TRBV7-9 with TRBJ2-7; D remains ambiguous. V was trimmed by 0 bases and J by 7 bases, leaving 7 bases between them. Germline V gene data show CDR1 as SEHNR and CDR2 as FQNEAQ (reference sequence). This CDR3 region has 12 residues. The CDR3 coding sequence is TGTGCCAGCAGCTTAGCCGGCGGTGAGCAGTACTTC. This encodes CASSLAGGEQYF. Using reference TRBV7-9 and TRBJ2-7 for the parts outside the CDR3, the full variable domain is DTGVSQNPRHKITKRGQNVTFRCDPISEHNRLYWYRQTLGQGPEFLTYFQNEAQLEKSRLLSDRFSAERPKGSFSTLEIQRTEQGDSAMYLCASSLAGGEQYFGPGTRLTVT.

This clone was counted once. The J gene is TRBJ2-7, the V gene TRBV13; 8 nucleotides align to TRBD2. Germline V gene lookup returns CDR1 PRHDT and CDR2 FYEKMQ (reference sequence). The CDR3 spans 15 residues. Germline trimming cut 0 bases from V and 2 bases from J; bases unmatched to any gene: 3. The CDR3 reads CASSLGRGGTYEQYF. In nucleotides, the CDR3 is TGTGCCAGCAGCTTAGGCCGGGGGGGTACCTACGAGCAGTACTTC.

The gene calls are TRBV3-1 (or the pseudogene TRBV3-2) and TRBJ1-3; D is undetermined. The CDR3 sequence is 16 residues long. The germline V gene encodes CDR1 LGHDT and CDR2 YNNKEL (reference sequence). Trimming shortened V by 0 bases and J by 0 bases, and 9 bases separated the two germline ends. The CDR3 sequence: CASSQDWANSGNTIYF. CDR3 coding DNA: TGTGCCAGCAGCCAAGACTGGGCCAACTCTGGAAACACCATATATTTT.

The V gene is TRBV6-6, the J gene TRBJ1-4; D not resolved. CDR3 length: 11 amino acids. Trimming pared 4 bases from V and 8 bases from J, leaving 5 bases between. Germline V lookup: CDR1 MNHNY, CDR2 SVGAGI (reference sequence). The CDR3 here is CASSSQEKLFF. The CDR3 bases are TGTGCCAGCAGTTCCCAGGAAAAACTGTTTTTT.